This TCR beta chain came from a study of early T cells in non-severe SARS-CoV-2 infection. Looking at the study overall: Chains were not paired, and sequencing was done on bulk RNA from unsorted whole blood. Study observations and caveats: Matching against VDJdb likely underestimated virus-specific expansions, favoring anti-spike CD8.

Researchers attached unique molecular identifiers to individual cDNA molecules. From the 5' RACE reads, TCRdb called clonotypes with MiXCR, one entry per CDR3 protein. Among about 90,000 distinct CDR3 sequences listed, about an eighth were seen once. This CDR3 contains 15 residues. Trimming cost V 4 bases and J 5 bases; bases outside gene matches: 9. The germline gives CDR1 MGHRA, CDR2 YSYEKL. On this clonotype itself: What it recognizes is unknown.

This clonotype was sampled from an adult who was a healthcare worker with PCR-confirmed SARS-CoV-2 infection or an uninfected control (not recorded which). The J gene is TRBJ1-2, the V gene TRBV4-1; 8 bases match TRBD1. The input for sequencing was whole blood, taken at baseline. The CDR3 loop is CASSPGQGIRYGYTF. The CDR3 region has the DNA TGCGCCAGCAGCCCCGGACAGGGAATCAGATATGGCTACACCTTC.